A single sample gave rise to the 32 T cell receptor beta chains below, sequenced in a study of blood T cell repertoires in COVID-19. Libraries were prepared by immunoSEQ multiplex PCR; TCRdb keeps only in-frame clonotypes and omits some of them. This sample has a few hundred thousand clones, with 83% found just once. Material: peripheral blood. The receptors were gathered from a man in his fifties with active or convalescent COVID-19.

The CDR3 spells CASSLGLEVREQFF. CDR3 nucleotides: TGTGCCAGCAGCCTGGGACTAGAAGTTCGTGAGCAGTTCTTC. J is TRBJ2-1 and V is TRBV9; TRBD2 aligns across 8 bases. Germline V CDR1 and CDR2: SGDLS, YYNGEE. V was clipped by 4 bases and J by 9 bases; unmatched bases: 9. This CDR3 is built from 14 residues. Filled out from reference TRBV9 and TRBJ2-1, the complete variable domain reads DSGVTQTPKHLITATGQRVTLRCSPRSGDLSVYWYQQSLDQGLQFLIQYYNGEERAKGNILERFSAQQFPDLHSELNLSSLELGDSALYFCASSLGLEVREQFFGPGTRLTVL.

The gene calls are TRBV18 and TRBJ2-3, with D maybe TRBD2 (6 bases). The germline CDR1 and CDR2 sequences are KGHSH and LQKENI. The CDR3 extends over 13 amino acids. Between the trimmed V and J ends, which lost 3 bases and 4 bases, there was a span of 8 bases. CDR3 sequence reads: CASSPPGADTQYF. In DNA, the CDR3 is TGTGCCAGCTCACCCCCGGGGGCAGATACGCAGTATTTT.

The chain is built from TRBV4-3 and TRBJ2-4, with D perhaps matching TRBD1 (6 bases). Trimming removed 0 bases at V and 10 bases at J, with 16 bases between. Germline loops: CDR1 LGHNA, CDR2 YSLEER. CDR3 length: 15 residues. The CDR3 loop is CASSQDAGRGRIQYF. CDR3 nucleotide sequence: TGCGCCAGCAGCCAAGATGCAGGAAGGGGGAGAATTCAGTACTTC.

This rearrangement joins TRBV9 to TRBJ1-3; D is unresolved. Deletions cut 0 bases from V and 0 bases from J, with 10 bases between. The CDR3 spans 16 residues. Germline CDR1 is SGDLS and CDR2 is YYNGEE. Here the CDR3 DNA reads TGTGCCAGCAGCGTAGGGGGAGGGCGCTCTGGAAACACCATATATTTT. Its protein product is CASSVGGGRSGNTIYF.

This chain joins TRBV10-3 and TRBJ2-7; 10 bases are shared with TRBD1. J lost 4 bases, V lost 8 bases, and 2 bases had no gene match. Germline-derived CDR1 and CDR2 are ENHRY and SYGVKD. CDR3 length: 12 residues. In DNA, the CDR3 is TGTGCCATCGGGACAGGGGATTACGAGCAGTACTTC. This sequence encodes CAIGTGDYEQYF.

This chain connects TRBV4-1 to TRBJ2-3; D is undetermined. Trimming shortened V by 2 bases and J by 2 bases, and 11 bases separated the two germline ends. This CDR3 spans 15 amino acids. Per germline, CDR1 MGHRA and CDR2 YSYEKL. CDR3 region: CASSQRSDDTDTQYF. DNA for the CDR3: TGCGCCAGCAGCCAACGAAGCGATGACACAGATACGCAGTATTTT.

This chain connects TRBV10-3 to TRBJ1-5, with TRBD1 as a possible D gene (6 bases). V lost 6 bases and J 3 bases, leaving 12 bases between the germline ends. The CDR3 is 14 amino acids. The V gene's germline CDR1 is ENHRY and CDR2 SYGVKD. Here the CDR3 DNA reads TGTGCCATCAGGAAACAGGGAACCAATCAGCCCCAGCATTTT. It is translated as CAIRKQGTNQPQHF.

The chain has TRBV18 and TRBJ2-3, with TRBD2 matching 11 bases. Looked up from germline, CDR1 is KGHSH and CDR2 is LQKENI. The CDR3 contains 16 residues. J lost 2 bases, V lost 6 bases, and 7 bases had no gene match. The CDR3 sequence: CASSHPGLADTDTQYF. CDR3 DNA: TGTGCCAGCTCGCATCCGGGACTAGCGGACACAGATACGCAGTATTTT.

The chain recombines TRBV5-1 with TRBJ2-2, with D perhaps matching TRBD1 (5 bases). V was cut by 3 bases and J by 6 bases, with 18 bases left in between. CDR3 length equals 16 residues. Germline V gene data show CDR1 as SGHRS and CDR2 as YFSETQ. As DNA, the CDR3 is TGCGCCAGCAGCTGGGGCCTTGTCGGTTCGGCCGGGGAGCTGTTTTTT. It specifies CASSWGLVGSAGELFF.

In its sample, this clone was seen once. This rearrangement joins TRBV15 to TRBJ2-5; 7 nucleotides align to TRBD1. CDR1 and CDR2 from the germline V gene are LNHNV and YYDKDF (reference sequence). This CDR3 is built from 15 residues. Unmatched junction bases numbered 3, after V lost 1 base and J lost 1 base. CDR3: CATSRGGQPQETQYF. The CDR3 nucleotides are TGTGCCACCAGCAGAGGGGGACAGCCCCAAGAGACCCAGTACTTC.

V and J are TRBV7-2 and TRBJ2-1, with TRBD2 identical over 12 bases. The CDR3 is 18 amino acids. Trimming at V came to 2 bases and at J to 8 bases, leaving 13 bases not matched to a gene. CDR1 is SGHTA and CDR2 is FQGNSA in the germline V gene. In DNA form, the CDR3 reads TGTGCCAGCAGCTTATCCTCACTAGCGGGGGGTGGGGTCGATGAGCAGTTCTTC. Residues: CASSLSSLAGGGVDEQFF.

The chain joins TRBV3-1 (or the pseudogene TRBV3-2) to TRBJ2-1; 12 nucleotides align to TRBD2. The CDR3 is 16 residues long. CDR1 LGHDT and CDR2 YNNKEL come from the germline V gene (reference sequence). J gave up 10 bases and V 0 bases, and 7 bases lay outside the gene matches. The CDR3 coding sequence is TGTGCCAGCAGCCAAGACGGACTAGCGGGATCCTGGGAGCAGTTCTTC. Protein sequence: CASSQDGLAGSWEQFF.

This clone has more than one count but fewer than ten. CDR3 sequence reads: CSGQGQETQYF. The DNA for the CDR3 is TGCAGTGGGCAGGGTCAAGAGACCCAGTACTTC. This rearrangement joins TRBV20-1 to TRBJ2-5; a possible D gene is TRBD1 (5 bases). The germline V gene encodes CDR1 DFQATT and CDR2 SNEGSKA (reference sequence). The CDR3 is 11 residues long. V shed 7 bases and J shed 2 bases, with 8 bases lying between them.

CDR3 residues: CASSEPSGEYTF. CDR3 nucleotides: TGTGCCAGCAGCGAGCCGTCCGGGGAATACACCTTC. The chain carries TRBV9 and TRBJ1-2; D not certain. V was trimmed by 3 bases and J by 11 bases, leaving 14 bases between them. The V gene's germline CDR1 is SGDLS and CDR2 YYNGEE. This CDR3 spans 12 amino acids.

This clone appeared a single time. The chain carries TRBV9 and TRBJ1-2; TRBD1 aligns across 8 bases. The CDR3 totals 14 residues. V shed 3 bases and J 8 bases; nucleotides not matched to a gene: 9. The germline V gene encodes CDR1 SGDLS and CDR2 YYNGEE. The DNA of the CDR3 is TGTGCCAGCAGCGCACAGGGGGTCGCTTTAGGCTACACCTTC. It yields the protein CASSAQGVALGYTF.

The chain links TRBV6-5 to TRBJ1-4; TRBD1 might be the D (6 bases). V gave up 0 bases and J gave up 3 bases, with 11 bases separating them. Per the germline V gene, CDR1 is MNHEY and CDR2 is SVGAGI. The CDR3 runs to 16 residues. The CDR3 reads CASSYSLGGANEKLFF. The CDR3 DNA is TGTGCCAGCAGTTACTCTTTAGGGGGAGCTAATGAAAAACTGTTTTTT.

The V and J genes are TRBV7-2 and TRBJ1-4; 7 bases match TRBD1. Germline V gene sequence: CDR1 SGHTA, CDR2 FQGNSA. The CDR3 is 21 residues long. V dropped 0 bases and J dropped 0; count of bases not matched to a gene: 16. CDR3 in DNA: TGTGCCAGCAGCTTAGCTACAACCTTACAGGGGAGAGGGGCAACTAATGAAAAACTGTTTTTT. Protein product: CASSLATTLQGRGATNEKLFF.

This clone occurred many times. V gene TRBV7-6 combines with J gene TRBJ1-1; the D is unclear. The V and J ends lost 5 bases and 3 bases respectively, with 10 bases between them. There are 13 residues in the CDR3. CDR1 is SGHVS, CDR2 FNYEAQ, per germline. CDR3 amino acids: CASSLRGDTEAFF. CDR3 nucleotides: TGTGCCAGCAGCCTCCGTGGAGACACTGAAGCTTTCTTT.

The J gene is TRBJ1-1, the V gene TRBV6-5; D gene ambiguous. This CDR3 comprises 13 residues. V shed 6 bases and J shed 0 bases, with 8 bases lying between them. The germline V gene encodes CDR1 MNHEY and CDR2 SVGAGI. The CDR3 loop reads CASSYQMNTEAFF. Written as DNA, the CDR3 is TGTGCCAGCAGCTACCAAATGAACACTGAAGCTTTCTTT.

CDR3 nucleotides: TGTGCCAGCGACCTGACTAGCGGGGGGGCCGGTGAGCAGTTCTTC. It encodes CASDLTSGGAGEQFF. The chain uses TRBV18 and TRBJ2-1; 14 positions match TRBD2. The CDR3 is made up of 15 amino acids. Looked up from germline, CDR1 is KGHSH and CDR2 is LQKENI. V shed 8 bases, J shed 9 bases, and the junction held 9 bases outside the gene matches.

The chain combines TRBV6-5 with TRBJ2-4, with a possible D match to TRBD1 (6 bases). Germline loops: CDR1 MNHEY, CDR2 SVGAGI. The CDR3 covers 15 residues. Trimming left V 6 bases short and J 3 bases short, with 15 bases between. CDR3 in DNA: TGTGCCAGCAGCGACCTGGGGGACATCAAAAACATTCAGTACTTC. This encodes CASSDLGDIKNIQYF.

The chain employs TRBV27 and TRBJ2-1, with D hard to call. This CDR3 has 15 residues. V shed 8 bases and J shed 9 bases, with 23 bases lying between them. CDR1 is MNHEY, CDR2 SMNVEV, per germline (reference sequence). CDR3 sequence reads: CASGRSPLRSTEQFF. The DNA of the CDR3 is TGTGCCAGCGGAAGATCACCTCTAAGGAGTACTGAGCAGTTCTTC.

The V call is TRBV4-1, the J call TRBJ2-7; D may be TRBD1 (6 bases). Per germline, CDR1 MGHRA and CDR2 YSYEKL. The V gene lost 0 bases and the J gene lost 3 bases, with 9 bases spanning the gap. This CDR3 has 14 residues. This CDR3 is CASSQDTGLYEQYF. CDR3 in DNA: TGCGCCAGCAGCCAAGATACAGGGCTCTACGAGCAGTACTTC.

This chain joins TRBV29-1 and TRBJ2-3; 8 bases are a match to TRBD1. The V segment lost 5 bases and the J segment 9 bases; nucleotides outside the gene matches: 7. The CDR3 is 12 amino acids. Germline assignment: CDR1 SQVTM and CDR2 ANQGSEA. Here the CDR3 reads CSVWDRRNTQYF. In DNA form, the CDR3 reads TGCAGCGTTTGGGACAGGCGTAACACGCAGTATTTT.

This chain uses TRBV19 with TRBJ1-6; TRBD1 is a possible D gene (5 bases). This CDR3 has 15 residues. Trimming shortened V by 6 bases and J by 9 bases, and 18 bases separated the two germline ends. The germline V gene encodes CDR1 LNHDA and CDR2 SQIVND (reference sequence). CDR3 sequence: CASRPENGGGSPLHF. DNA for the CDR3: TGTGCCAGTAGACCCGAAAATGGGGGGGGTTCACCCCTCCACTTT.

This chain joins TRBV6-5 and TRBJ1-6, with D unresolved. In germline, CDR1 is MNHEY, CDR2 SVGAGI. The CDR3 is made up of 16 amino acids. The V gene lost 0 bases and the J gene lost 7 bases, with 13 bases spanning the gap. The DNA for the CDR3 is TGTGCCAGCAGTTACTCCCGGGATCCGCGGAATTCACCCCTCCACTTT. Its protein is CASSYSRDPRNSPLHF.

This clone has a handful of counts. The V call is TRBV28, the J call TRBJ2-3, with 7 bases identical to TRBD1. Trimming took 5 bases from V and 2 from J; bases not matched to a gene: 7. The V gene's germline CDR1 is MDHEN and CDR2 SYDVKM. CDR3 size: 15 residues. The CDR3 DNA follows: TGTGCCAGCAGTCGCCGGGACAGCAACACAGATACGCAGTATTTT. Protein product: CASSRRDSNTDTQYF.

The CDR3 sequence is CASSSLAGGRDEQFF. The CDR3 DNA reads TGTGCCAGCAGCTCCCTAGCGGGCGGGCGGGATGAGCAGTTCTTC. The V call is TRBV5-6, the J call TRBJ2-1; 8 nucleotides line up with TRBD2. Per the germline V gene, CDR1 is SGHDT and CDR2 is YYEEEE. The CDR3 runs to 15 residues. The V gene end was trimmed by 3 bases and the J gene end by 8 bases; junction bases not matched to a gene: 10. Full variable domain (outside the CDR3, taken from reference TRBV5-6 and TRBJ2-1): DAGVTQSPTHLIKTRGQQVTLRCSPKSGHDTVSWYQQALGQGPQFIFQYYEEEERQRGNFPDRFSGHQFPNYSSELNVNALLLGDSALYLCASSSLAGGRDEQFFGPGTRLTVL.

CDR3 region: CASSSPRDRPNSNQPQHF. The CDR3 DNA sequence: TGTGCCAGTAGTTCCCCCCGGGACAGGCCCAATAGCAATCAGCCCCAGCATTTT. V gene TRBV19 combines with J gene TRBJ1-5; 8 bases match TRBD1. From germline, CDR1 is LNHDA and CDR2 SQIVND (reference sequence). The CDR3 runs to 18 residues. V shed 5 bases and J 0 bases; nucleotides not matched to a gene: 12.

The rearrangement links TRBV6-2 or TRBV6-3 to TRBJ2-1, with 10 bases matching TRBD1. CDR3 length: 15 amino acids. V dropped 5 bases and J dropped 8; count of bases not matched to a gene: 9. The germline CDR1 and CDR2 sequences are MNHEY and SVGEGT. The CDR3 is CASSSPGQGSDEQFF. CDR3 DNA: TGTGCCAGCAGTAGTCCGGGACAGGGGAGCGATGAGCAGTTCTTC.

This sequence joins TRBV7-6 and TRBJ2-1, with D possibly being TRBD2 (7 bases). The germline CDR1 and CDR2 sequences are SGHVS and FNYEAQ. There are 15 residues in the CDR3. Trimming stripped 1 base from V and 4 bases from J, with 11 bases between. The CDR3 DNA is TGTGCCAGCAGCTTAGTAGGGGGGGTTTACAATGAGCAGTTCTTC. Protein product: CASSLVGGVYNEQFF.

This chain joins TRBV18 and TRBJ1-2; 8 nucleotides align to TRBD1. J gave up 5 bases and V 1 base, and 3 bases lay outside the gene matches. The CDR3 spans 14 residues. CDR1 and CDR2 from the germline V gene are KGHSH and LQKENI. The CDR3 protein is CASSPRQGPYGYTF. The CDR3 DNA reads as TGTGCCAGCTCACCACGACAGGGGCCGTATGGCTACACCTTC.